These 22 T cell receptor beta chains came from one sample sequenced in a study of cytomegalovirus exposure and HLA in healthy donors (dated by TCRdb to the late 2010s). The library relied on the immunoSEQ multiplex PCR assay. For the multiplex PCR, a mixture combining 60 forward primers for TCR Vbeta segments and 13 reverse primers for TCR Jbeta segments was used. TCRdb's version of the immuneACCESS table is confined to in-frame rearrangements and falls short of the full clone set. An unresolved V gene accounts for under half of the shortfall where checked; the remainder is of unknown origin. The sample table lists roughly 200,000 clones, 70% to 80% of them with a count of one. The ten largest clones take up around 3% of the sample. Sequenced material: PBMCs. These receptors originate from a male donor in good health and CMV-seronegative.

The chain is built from TRBV27 and TRBJ2-5; 10 bases match TRBD2. The J call may be in error: the DNA end matches TRBJ2-7 better. Per germline, CDR1 MNHEY and CDR2 SMNVEV (reference sequence). CDR3 length: 15 residues. This CDR3 is CASSVAGGLSYEQYF. In nucleotides, the CDR3 is TGTGCCAGCAGTGTAGCGGGGGGCCTCTCCTACGAGCAGTACTTC.

The chain is built from TRBV29-1 and TRBJ2-2, with 7 bases that match TRBD1. Trimming took 5 bases from V and 4 from J; bases not matched to a gene: 7. Germline loops: CDR1 SQVTM, CDR2 ANQGSEA. The CDR3 extends over 14 amino acids. The CDR3 coding sequence is TGCAGCGTTTGGCGACAGGGCGCCACCGGGGAGCTGTTTTTT. Its translation is CSVWRQGATGELFF.

V is TRBV5-4 and J is TRBJ2-1; TRBD2 matches at 11 bases. The CDR3 runs 16 residues. Trimming cost V 2 bases and J 7 bases; bases outside gene matches: 8. Germline lookup yields CDR1 SGHNT and CDR2 YYREEE (reference sequence). The CDR3 here is CASSFSGRASSNEQFF. The CDR3 DNA follows: TGTGCCAGCAGCTTTAGCGGGAGGGCCTCCAGTAATGAGCAGTTCTTC. The whole variable domain, remainder taken from reference TRBV5-4 and TRBJ2-1, is ETGVTQSPTHLIKTRGQQVTLRCSSQSGHNTVSWYQQALGQGPQFIFQYYREEENGRGNFPPRFSGLQFPNYSSELNVNALELDDSALYLCASSFSGRASSNEQFFGPGTRLTVL.

This clone was observed a single time. Other DNA sequences in this sample translate to the same CDR3. The rearrangement uses TRBV28 and TRBJ1-5; no firm D call. The length of the CDR3 is 12 residues. Trimming removed 6 bases from V and 4 bases from J, with 7 bases in between. Germline V gives CDR1 MDHEN, CDR2 SYDVKM. CDR3 sequence (DNA): TGTGCCAGCAGCCTGCTAAATCAGCCCCAGCATTTT. Its translation is CASSLLNQPQHF.

The rearrangement uses TRBV10-3 and TRBJ2-1, with TRBD2 matching over 7 bases. Germline trimming cut 4 bases from V and 6 bases from J; bases unmatched to any gene: 6. This CDR3 has 14 amino acids. CDR1 and CDR2 (germline): ENHRY, SYGVKD. The DNA of the CDR3 is TGTGCCATCAGTGCGGGCGGGAGTGTCAATGAGCAGTTCTTC. It is translated as CAISAGGSVNEQFF.

This clone has just a few counts. The chain has TRBV19 and TRBJ2-4; no reliable D call. This CDR3 is 17 amino acids long. V lost 0 bases, J lost 2 bases, and 14 bases lay in between. CDR1 is LNHDA and CDR2 is SQIVND in the germline V gene (reference sequence). CDR3 nucleotide sequence: TGTGCCAGTAGTATAGATTTGACTTTAGGTACCAAAAACATTCAGTACTTC. This codes for CASSIDLTLGTKNIQYF.

V usage is TRBV18 and J usage is TRBJ2-7; D perhaps matches TRBD2 (5 bases). Germline loops: CDR1 KGHSH, CDR2 LQKENI. V lost 0 bases, J lost 1 base, and 10 bases lay in between. This CDR3 spans 15 amino acids. The CDR3 sequence is CASSPPGLGSYEQYF. CDR3 coding DNA: TGTGCCAGCTCACCACCCGGACTGGGATCCTACGAGCAGTACTTC.

CDR3 amino acids: CASSGETSGFYNEQFF. The CDR3 DNA reads TGTGCCAGCAGCGGAGAGACTAGCGGGTTCTACAATGAGCAGTTCTTC. The chain carries TRBV9 and TRBJ2-1; 10 bases are a match to TRBD2. CDR1 SGDLS and CDR2 YYNGEE come from the germline V gene. The CDR3 is 16 residues long. V shed 3 bases, J shed 3 bases, and the junction held 6 bases outside the gene matches.

The chain recombines TRBV5-1 with TRBJ2-1; 7 bases are shared with TRBD2. CDR3 size: 12 residues. V was pared by 7 bases and J by 10 bases, with 8 bases of the junction left unmatched. Germline assignment: CDR1 SGHRS and CDR2 YFSETQ. The CDR3 loop reads CASFLWGGEQFF. Here the CDR3 DNA reads TGCGCCAGCTTTCTGTGGGGGGGAGAGCAGTTCTTC.

For this clone: At one end, the junction sequence differs from germline, possibly due to a read error. The genes are TRBV7-9 and TRBJ1-2; D gene ambiguous. In germline, CDR1 is SEHNR, CDR2 FQNEAQ (reference sequence). This CDR3 contains 11 residues. The CDR3 DNA is TGTTCCAGCAGCTTGGAGGGAGGCTACACCTTC. Encoded protein: CSSSLEGGYTF.

The V gene is TRBV19, the J gene TRBJ2-2, with D possibly matching TRBD1 (7 bases). This CDR3 is 14 amino acids long. Germline V gene data show CDR1 as LNHDA and CDR2 as SQIVND (reference sequence). Trimming removed 6 bases at V and 4 bases at J, with 12 bases between. The CDR3 loop reads CASRAGGSTGELFF. The CDR3 DNA sequence: TGTGCCAGTAGGGCAGGGGGGAGCACCGGGGAGCTGTTTTTT.

The gene calls are TRBV19 and TRBJ2-7, with 7 bases that match TRBD1. The CDR3 runs to 15 residues. Trimming removed 4 bases from V and 4 bases from J; junction bases left unmatched: 10. Germline assignment: CDR1 LNHDA and CDR2 SQIVND (reference sequence). The CDR3 nucleotides read TGTGCCAGTAGTAGATCCGGGACAGAGCTTTACGAGCAGTACTTC. It encodes CASSRSGTELYEQYF.

The chain uses TRBV7-9 and TRBJ1-1, with unresolved D. The V and J ends lost 1 base and 3 bases respectively, with 12 bases between them. The CDR3 totals 15 residues. Germline CDR1 is SEHNR and CDR2 is FQNEAQ (reference sequence). The CDR3 region is CASSLEAGRDTEAFF. DNA of the CDR3: TGTGCCAGCAGCTTAGAGGCGGGGAGGGACACTGAAGCTTTCTTT. The full variable domain, completed using reference TRBV7-9 and TRBJ1-1, is DTGVSQNPRHKITKRGQNVTFRCDPISEHNRLYWYRQTLGQGPEFLTYFQNEAQLEKSRLLSDRFSAERPKGSFSTLEIQRTEQGDSAMYLCASSLEAGRDTEAFFGQGTRLTVV.

The rearrangement joins TRBV7-9 to TRBJ1-1; no clear D gene. V gave up 1 base and J gave up 5 bases, with 11 bases separating them. The CDR3 loop spans 14 amino acids. Germline V gene data show CDR1 as SEHNR and CDR2 as FQNEAQ (reference sequence). In nucleotides, the CDR3 is TGTGCCAGCAGCTTAGAGCCTAGAGGGACTGAAGCTTTCTTT. As protein: CASSLEPRGTEAFF.

This chain links TRBV15 with TRBJ2-7; 11 bases match TRBD1. Germline values: CDR1 LNHNV, CDR2 YYDKDF (reference sequence). V was pared by 6 bases and J by 4 bases, with 5 bases of the junction left unmatched. This CDR3 has 14 amino acids. CDR3 amino acids: CATRSGQGGYEQYF. CDR3 DNA sequence: TGTGCCACCAGGTCGGGACAGGGGGGGTACGAGCAGTACTTC.

The chain carries TRBV7-9 and TRBJ2-2; 9 bases match TRBD2. Germline V gene lookup returns CDR1 SEHNR and CDR2 FQNEAQ (reference sequence). The CDR3 has 16 amino acids. After removal of 1 base from V and 4 bases from J, the junction contained 4 bases not matched to a gene. The CDR3 DNA is TGTGCCAGCAGCTTAGAAGCGGGGGGTTCCACCGGGGAGCTGTTTTTT. Its protein product is CASSLEAGGSTGELFF.

The chain uses TRBV19 and TRBJ1-6; D is unclear. V was pared by 1 base and J by 9 bases, with 13 bases between. This CDR3 has 15 residues. Germline CDR1 reads LNHDA; CDR2 reads SQIVND (reference sequence). This chain's CDR3 is CASSIVGIAASPLHF. In DNA, the CDR3 is TGTGCCAGTAGTATAGTCGGGATCGCGGCTTCACCCCTCCACTTT.

The gene calls are TRBV27 and TRBJ2-1; possible D gene TRBD2, 5 bases. The CDR3 has 14 amino acids. Deletions cut 3 bases from V and 4 bases from J, with 10 bases between. The germline V gene encodes CDR1 MNHEY and CDR2 SMNVEV (reference sequence). CDR3 loop: CASSLSGFYNEQFF. CDR3 nucleotides: TGTGCCAGCAGTTTGTCGGGGTTTTACAATGAGCAGTTCTTC.

The chain combines TRBV7-8 with TRBJ1-3, with D perhaps matching TRBD1 (6 bases). The CDR3 length is 18 residues. The germline V gene has CDR1 SGHVS and CDR2 FQNEAQ. The germline V and J ends were trimmed by 1 base and 0 bases, with 16 bases remaining between them. The CDR3 sequence is CASSLVLGGRGSGNTIYF. CDR3 in DNA: TGTGCCAGCAGCTTAGTACTTGGGGGCCGCGGCTCTGGAAACACCATATATTTT.

CDR3 nucleotide sequence: TGTGCCAGAAGCTTGGTGGCAGGGAATGGCTACACCTTC. Protein: CARSLVAGNGYTF. The chain carries TRBV5-3 and TRBJ1-2; D may be TRBD1 (5 bases). TRBV5-3 counts as an open reading frame of uncertain function. Trimming pared 0 bases from V and 6 bases from J, leaving 9 bases between. This CDR3 spans 13 amino acids.

The chain links TRBV30 to TRBJ1-5; a possible D gene is TRBD1 (5 bases). The CDR3 length is 14 residues. Per germline, CDR1 GTSNPN and CDR2 SVGIG (reference sequence). Between the trimmed V and J ends, which lost 3 bases and 0 bases, there was a span of 9 bases. In DNA, the CDR3 is TGTGCCTGGAGCCTGGGGGGTAGCAATCAGCCCCAGCATTTT. Residues: CAWSLGGSNQPQHF.

The chain recombines TRBV28 with TRBJ2-7; unclear D gene. Trimming stripped 5 bases from V and 3 bases from J, with 8 bases between. CDR1 and CDR2 from the germline V gene are MDHEN and SYDVKM. The CDR3 contains 12 residues. The CDR3 DNA sequence: TGTGCCAGCAGTCTGACACTCTACGAGCAGTACTTC. Its protein product is CASSLTLYEQYF.